This T cell receptor (beta chain) emerged from a study of radiotherapy plus CTLA-4 blockade in lung cancer. Study details: Among enrolled patients, over 15% responded and around 30% achieved disease control. General study findings and limits: Peripheral blood showed expansion of tumor-derived TCR clones after radiotherapy and ipilimumab. Increased serum interferon-beta after radiation also reportedly predicted response strongly.

Clones were read by immunoSEQ multiplex PCR, and TCRdb kept only the in-frame ones, dropping some. The sample has roughly 75,000 clones; about four fifths are singletons. Ipilimumab-mediated CTLA-4 blockade plus focal radiation was given to patients having chemo-refractory metastatic non-small-cell lung cancer. Concerning this clone: Antigen specificity is unknown.

The source material was peripheral blood, sampled from a patient treated with radiotherapy plus ipilimumab. This TCR derives from a human donor with non-small cell lung cancer whose response to radiotherapy plus ipilimumab could not be evaluated. Some clones in this sample may be carry-over from other donors' samples.

The CDR3 sequence is CASSLLVGTEAFF. CDR3 DNA sequence: TGTGCCAGCTCACTTTTGGTCGGCACTGAAGCTTTCTTT. The chain is built from TRBV18 and TRBJ1-1; D gene unclear. The CDR3 runs 13 residues. V was pared by 4 bases and J by 4 bases, with 10 bases between. Per the germline V gene, CDR1 is KGHSH and CDR2 is LQKENI.